The sequence of this T cell receptor beta chain was determined in a study of T cell repertoires in cytomegalovirus infection. Study details: It can be stated that public TCR beta signatures indicated CMV infection as well as a matching HLA type. Study-wide results and limits: HLA-C-restricted CMV-specific TCR beta clonotypes prevailed in the ex vivo response. Carriers of CMV plus the relevant HLA were identified by cumulative public TCR beta family frequency.

Deletions cut 6 bases from V and 5 bases from J, with 13 bases between. Germline CDR1 ENHRY, CDR2 SYGVKD. The CDR3 spans 13 residues. Via MiXCR, TCRdb re-called the reads, giving one row per CDR3 protein. The table includes about 740,000 distinct CDR3 sequences, roughly 36% detected once. A word on this clonotype: The antigen is unknown.

The gene calls are TRBV10-3 and TRBJ1-1, with a tentative D call TRBD1 (6 bases). The receptor was isolated from a human donor in good health (CMV status not recorded). Some clones in this sample may be carry-over from other donors' samples. Input material: PBMCs. The DNA for the CDR3 is TGTGCCATCAGGATGGACAGATCAACTGAAGCTTTCTTT. Its translation is CAIRMDRSTEAFF.